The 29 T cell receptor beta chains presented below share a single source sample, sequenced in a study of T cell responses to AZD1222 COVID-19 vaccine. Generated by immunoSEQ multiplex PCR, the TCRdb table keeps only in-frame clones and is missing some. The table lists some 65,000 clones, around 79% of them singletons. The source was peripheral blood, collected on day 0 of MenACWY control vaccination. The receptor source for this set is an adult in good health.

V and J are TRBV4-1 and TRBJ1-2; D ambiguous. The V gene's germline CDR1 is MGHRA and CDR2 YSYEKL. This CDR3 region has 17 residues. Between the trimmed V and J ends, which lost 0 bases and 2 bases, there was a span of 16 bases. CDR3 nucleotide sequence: TGCGCCAGCAGCCAAGATCTACTACCTACCATAAACTATGGCTACACCTTC. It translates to CASSQDLLPTINYGYTF.

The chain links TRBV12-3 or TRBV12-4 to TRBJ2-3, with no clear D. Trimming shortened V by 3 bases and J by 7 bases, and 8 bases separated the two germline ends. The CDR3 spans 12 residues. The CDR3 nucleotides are TGTGCCAGCAGTTTTCGCCATAATACGCAGTATTTT. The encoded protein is CASSFRHNTQYF.

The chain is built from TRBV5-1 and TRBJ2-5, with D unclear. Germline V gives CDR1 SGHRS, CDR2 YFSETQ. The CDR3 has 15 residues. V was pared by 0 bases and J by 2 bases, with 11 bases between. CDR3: CASSLEPGQQETQYF. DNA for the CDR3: TGCGCCAGCAGCTTGGAGCCCGGTCAGCAAGAGACCCAGTACTTC.

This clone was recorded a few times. CDR3 protein: CASTRISGANVLTF. The CDR3 DNA is TGTGCCAGCACGAGGATCTCTGGGGCCAACGTCCTGACTTTC. This rearrangement joins TRBV6-5 to TRBJ2-6; D is ambiguous. This CDR3 comprises 14 residues. V gave up 7 bases and J gave up 0 bases, with 7 bases separating them. Germline CDR1 reads MNHEY; CDR2 reads SVGAGI.

The CDR3 region has the DNA TGTGCCAGCAGCATCCCAGGGGTTACTGAAGCTTTCTTT. It is translated as CASSIPGVTEAFF. The rearrangement links TRBV12-3 or TRBV12-4 to TRBJ1-1; D might be TRBD1 (6 bases). Between the trimmed V and J ends, which lost 6 bases and 5 bases, there was a span of 13 bases. CDR3 size: 13 residues.

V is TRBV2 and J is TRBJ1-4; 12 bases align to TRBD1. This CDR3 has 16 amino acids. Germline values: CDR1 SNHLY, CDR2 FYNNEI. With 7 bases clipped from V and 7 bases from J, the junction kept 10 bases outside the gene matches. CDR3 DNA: TGTGCCAGCAAGACGGGACAGGGGGCGTGGGGTGAAAAACTGTTTTTT. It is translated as CASKTGQGAWGEKLFF.

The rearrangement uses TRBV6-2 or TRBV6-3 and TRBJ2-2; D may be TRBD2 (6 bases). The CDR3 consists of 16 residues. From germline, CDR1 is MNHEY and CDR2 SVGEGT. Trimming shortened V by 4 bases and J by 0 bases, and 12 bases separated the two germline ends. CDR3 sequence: CASSFRGSTNTGELFF. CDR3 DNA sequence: TGTGCCAGCAGTTTTCGGGGGAGTACGAACACCGGGGAGCTGTTTTTT.

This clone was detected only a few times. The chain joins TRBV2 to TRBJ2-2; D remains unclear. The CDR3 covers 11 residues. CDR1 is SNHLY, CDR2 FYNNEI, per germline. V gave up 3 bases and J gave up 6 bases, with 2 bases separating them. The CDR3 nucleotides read TGTGCCAGCAGTGACCCCGGGGAGCTGTTTTTT. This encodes CASSDPGELFF.

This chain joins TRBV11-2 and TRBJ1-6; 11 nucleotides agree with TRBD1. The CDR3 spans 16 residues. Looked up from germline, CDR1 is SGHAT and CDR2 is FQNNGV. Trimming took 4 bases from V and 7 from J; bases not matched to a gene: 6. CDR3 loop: CASSSRTGGGNSPLHF. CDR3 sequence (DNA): TGTGCCAGCAGCTCGCGGACAGGGGGCGGAAATTCACCCCTCCACTTT.

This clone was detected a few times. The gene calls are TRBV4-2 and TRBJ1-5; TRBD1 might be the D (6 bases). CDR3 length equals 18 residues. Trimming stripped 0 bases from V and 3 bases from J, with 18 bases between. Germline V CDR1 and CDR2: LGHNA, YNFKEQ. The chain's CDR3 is CASSQEASGATVNQPQHF. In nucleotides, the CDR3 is TGTGCCAGCAGCCAAGAAGCTTCAGGGGCCACAGTCAATCAGCCCCAGCATTTT.

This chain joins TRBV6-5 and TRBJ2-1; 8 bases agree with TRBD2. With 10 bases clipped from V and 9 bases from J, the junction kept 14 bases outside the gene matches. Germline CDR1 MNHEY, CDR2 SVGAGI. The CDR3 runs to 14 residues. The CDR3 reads CATLLTGGPGEQFF. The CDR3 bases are TGTGCCACCCTATTGACGGGAGGGCCGGGTGAGCAGTTCTTC.

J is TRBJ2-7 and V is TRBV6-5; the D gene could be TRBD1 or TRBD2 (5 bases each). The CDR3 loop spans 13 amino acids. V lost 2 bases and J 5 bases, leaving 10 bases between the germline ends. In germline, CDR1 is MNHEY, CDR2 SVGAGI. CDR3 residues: CASSYRDAHEQYF. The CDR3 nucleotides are TGTGCCAGCAGTTACAGGGACGCCCACGAGCAGTACTTC.

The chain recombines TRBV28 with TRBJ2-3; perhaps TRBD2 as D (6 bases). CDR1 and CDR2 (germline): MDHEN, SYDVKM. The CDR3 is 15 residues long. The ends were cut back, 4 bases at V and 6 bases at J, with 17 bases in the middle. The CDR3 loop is CASSSGASGIDTQYF. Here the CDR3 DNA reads TGTGCCAGCAGTTCGGGAGCCTCGGGAATCGATACGCAGTATTTT.

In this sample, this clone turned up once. CDR3: CASSFDMEAFF. CDR3 DNA sequence: TGTGCCAGCAGTTTTGACATGGAAGCTTTCTTT. The gene calls are TRBV6-6 and TRBJ1-1; D is uncertain. CDR1 and CDR2 from the germline V gene are MNHNY and SVGAGI (reference sequence). Trimming stripped 4 bases from V and 8 bases from J, with 8 bases between. The CDR3 sequence is 11 residues long.

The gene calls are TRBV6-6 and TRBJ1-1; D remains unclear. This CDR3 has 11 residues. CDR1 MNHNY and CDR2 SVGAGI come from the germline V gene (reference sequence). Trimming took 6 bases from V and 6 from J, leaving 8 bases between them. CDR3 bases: TGTGCCAGCAGCCCACTAGCTGAAGCTTTCTTT. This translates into CASSPLAEAFF.

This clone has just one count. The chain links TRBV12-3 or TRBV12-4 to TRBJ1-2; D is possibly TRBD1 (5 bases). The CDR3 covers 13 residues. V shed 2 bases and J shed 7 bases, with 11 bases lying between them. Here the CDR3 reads CASSLSRESGYTF. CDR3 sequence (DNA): TGTGCCAGCAGTTTAAGCAGGGAGAGTGGCTACACCTTC.

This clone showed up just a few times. CDR3 coding DNA: TGTGCCAGTAGGACACTAGCGGGGGGCAGCGGTACGCAGTATTTT. Translation gives CASRTLAGGSGTQYF. The V and J genes are TRBV19 and TRBJ2-3, with TRBD2 matching 12 bases. Germline CDR1 is LNHDA and CDR2 is SQIVND (reference sequence). V lost 6 bases, J lost 8 bases, and 9 bases stayed unmatched. This CDR3 has 15 amino acids.

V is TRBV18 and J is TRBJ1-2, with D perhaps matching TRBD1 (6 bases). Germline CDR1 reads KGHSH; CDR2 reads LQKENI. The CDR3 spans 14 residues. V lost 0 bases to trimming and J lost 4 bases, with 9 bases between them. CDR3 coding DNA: TGTGCCAGCTCACCACCCGGGACACTCTATGGCTACACCTTC. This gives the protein CASSPPGTLYGYTF.

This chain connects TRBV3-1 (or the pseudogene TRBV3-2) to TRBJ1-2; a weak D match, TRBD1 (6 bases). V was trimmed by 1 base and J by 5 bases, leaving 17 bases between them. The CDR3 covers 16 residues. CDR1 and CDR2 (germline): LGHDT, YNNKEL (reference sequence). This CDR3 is CASSQGTQGIWYGYTF. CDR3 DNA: TGTGCCAGCAGCCAAGGGACGCAGGGGATCTGGTATGGCTACACCTTC.

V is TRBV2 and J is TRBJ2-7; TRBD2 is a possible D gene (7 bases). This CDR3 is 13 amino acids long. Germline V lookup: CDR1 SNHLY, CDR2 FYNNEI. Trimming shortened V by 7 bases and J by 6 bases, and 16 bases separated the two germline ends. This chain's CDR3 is CASKRGGSAEQYF. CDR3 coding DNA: TGTGCCAGCAAAAGGGGGGGTTCGGCCGAGCAGTACTTC.

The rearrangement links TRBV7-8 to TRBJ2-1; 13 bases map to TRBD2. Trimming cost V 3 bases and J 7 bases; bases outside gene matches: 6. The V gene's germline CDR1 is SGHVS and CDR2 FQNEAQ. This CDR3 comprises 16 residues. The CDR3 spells CASSLDGLAGANEQFF. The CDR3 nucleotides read TGTGCCAGCAGCTTGGATGGACTAGCGGGGGCAAATGAGCAGTTCTTC.

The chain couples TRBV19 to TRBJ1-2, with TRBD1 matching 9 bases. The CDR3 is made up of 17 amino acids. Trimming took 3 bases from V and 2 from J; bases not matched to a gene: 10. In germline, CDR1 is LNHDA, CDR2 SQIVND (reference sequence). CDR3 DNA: TGTGCCAGTAGTATCGATACCGGGACAGGGATGAACTATGGCTACACCTTC. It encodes CASSIDTGTGMNYGYTF.

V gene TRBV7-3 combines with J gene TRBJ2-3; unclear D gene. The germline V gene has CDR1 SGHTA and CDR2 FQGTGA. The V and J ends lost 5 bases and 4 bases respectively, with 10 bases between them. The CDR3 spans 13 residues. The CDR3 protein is CASSAAYSDTQYF. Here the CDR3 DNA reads TGTGCCAGCAGCGCCGCTTATTCAGATACGCAGTATTTT. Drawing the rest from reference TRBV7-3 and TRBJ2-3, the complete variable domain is GAGVSQTPSNKVTEKGKYVELRCDPISGHTALYWYRQSLGQGPEFLIYFQGTGAADDSGLPNDRFFAVRPEGSVSTLKIQRTERGDSAVYLCASSAAYSDTQYFGPGTRLTVL.

The CDR3 sequence: CASSSRTGNQPQHF. CDR3 DNA sequence: TGTGCCAGCAGCTCTCGGACAGGGAATCAGCCCCAGCATTTT. The chain links TRBV7-2 to TRBJ1-5; 8 nucleotides align to TRBD1. Germline V CDR1 and CDR2: SGHTA, FQGNSA. J gave up 4 bases and V 4 bases, and 3 bases lay outside the gene matches. This CDR3 comprises 14 residues. Full variable domain (remainder filled in from reference TRBV7-2 and TRBJ1-5): GAGVSQSPSNKVTEKGKDVELRCDPISGHTALYWYRQSLGQGLEFLIYFQGNSAPDKSGLPSDRFSAERTGGSVSTLTIQRTQQEDSAVYLCASSSRTGNQPQHFGDGTRLSIL.

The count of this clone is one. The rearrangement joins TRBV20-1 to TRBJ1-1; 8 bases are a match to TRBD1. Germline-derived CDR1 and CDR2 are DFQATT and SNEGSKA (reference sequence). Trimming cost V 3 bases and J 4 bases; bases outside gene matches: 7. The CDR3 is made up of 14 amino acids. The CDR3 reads CSASGAGGGTEAFF. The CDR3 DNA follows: TGCAGTGCTAGTGGGGCAGGGGGCGGCACTGAAGCTTTCTTT.

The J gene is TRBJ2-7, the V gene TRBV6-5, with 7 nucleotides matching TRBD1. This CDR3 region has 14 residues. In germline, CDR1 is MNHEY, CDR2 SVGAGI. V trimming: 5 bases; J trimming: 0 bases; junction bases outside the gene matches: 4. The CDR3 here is CASSPRDSSYEQYF. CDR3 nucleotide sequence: TGTGCCAGCAGTCCTCGGGACAGCTCCTACGAGCAGTACTTC.

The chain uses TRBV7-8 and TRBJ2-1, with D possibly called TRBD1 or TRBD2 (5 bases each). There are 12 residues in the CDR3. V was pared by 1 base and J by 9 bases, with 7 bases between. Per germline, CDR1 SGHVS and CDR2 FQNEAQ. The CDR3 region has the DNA TGTGCCAGCAGCTTAGTGAGGGGTGAGCAGTTCTTC. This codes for CASSLVRGEQFF.

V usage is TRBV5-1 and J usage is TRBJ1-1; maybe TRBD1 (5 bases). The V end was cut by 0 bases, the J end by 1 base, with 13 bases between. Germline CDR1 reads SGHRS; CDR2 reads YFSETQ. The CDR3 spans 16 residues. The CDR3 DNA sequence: TGCGCCAGCAGCTTGGTTACGCAGGGAGGGAACACTGAAGCTTTCTTT. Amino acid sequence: CASSLVTQGGNTEAFF.

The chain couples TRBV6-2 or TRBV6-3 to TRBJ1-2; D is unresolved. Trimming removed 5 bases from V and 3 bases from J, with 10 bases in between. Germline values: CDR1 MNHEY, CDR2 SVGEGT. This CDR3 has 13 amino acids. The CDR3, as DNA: TGTGCCAGCAGTGAGACCGTGGACTATGGCTACACCTTC. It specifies CASSETVDYGYTF.